Shown below are 15 T cell receptor beta chains from a single sample sequenced in a study of blood T cell repertoires in COVID-19 (dated by TCRdb to 2018 to 2021). The library was generated by the immunoSEQ multiplex PCR assay. TCRdb limited this immuneACCESS table to in-frame rearrangements with V and J called. A share of clones is missing; checked studies link under half to unresolved V genes, and the rest is unexplained. The sample table holds under 300,000 clones, of which 65% to 80% were seen once. The ten largest clones add up to 4% of the sample. Material: peripheral blood. These receptors originate from a woman between 35 and 50 years old with active or convalescent COVID-19.

The gene calls are TRBV2 and TRBJ1-1; TRBD1 aligns across 8 bases. The J segment lost 6 bases and the V segment lost 4 bases, leaving 4 bases of the junction unmatched. The CDR3 extends over 13 amino acids. Germline values: CDR1 SNHLY, CDR2 FYNNEI. CDR3 nucleotide sequence: TGTGCCAGCAGTGTTCAGGGGGCCGCTGAAGCTTTCTTT. Amino acids: CASSVQGAAEAFF.

The genes are TRBV4-1 and TRBJ1-2; D call uncertain. CDR1 is MGHRA, CDR2 YSYEKL, per germline. V was cut by 0 bases and J by 4 bases, with 9 bases left in between. This CDR3 is 14 amino acids long. CDR3 sequence (DNA): TGCGCCAGCAGCCAAGACGAGGGTTTCTATGGCTACACCTTC. Residues: CASSQDEGFYGYTF.

This chain links TRBV2 with TRBJ1-5; weak D call: TRBD1 (6 bases). The CDR3 is 19 amino acids. V gave up 1 base and J gave up 5 bases, with 24 bases separating them. Per the germline V gene, CDR1 is SNHLY and CDR2 is FYNNEI. The CDR3 is CASSEDYQSYGRGYQPQHF. The CDR3 coding sequence is TGTGCCAGCAGTGAAGACTATCAATCTTACGGCAGGGGTTATCAGCCCCAGCATTTT.

The chain recombines TRBV29-1 with TRBJ1-2; 7 bases line up with TRBD1. After removal of 6 bases from V and 2 bases from J, the junction contained 6 bases not matched to a gene. Per germline, CDR1 SQVTM and CDR2 ANQGSEA. This CDR3 comprises 13 residues. The CDR3 region is CSVRTGDNYGYTF. The CDR3, as DNA: TGCAGCGTGAGAACAGGGGACAACTATGGCTACACCTTC.

This clone was observed a handful of times. This chain links TRBV28 with TRBJ2-7, with 11 nucleotides matching TRBD2. V shed 5 bases, J shed 2 bases, and the junction held 5 bases outside the gene matches. In germline, CDR1 is MDHEN, CDR2 SYDVKM. This CDR3 is built from 15 residues. The CDR3 sequence: CASSITSGGTYEQYF. CDR3 sequence (DNA): TGTGCCAGCAGTATAACTAGCGGGGGCACCTACGAGCAGTACTTC.

This clone appeared a few times. The chain links TRBV29-1 to TRBJ1-4, with 7 positions matching TRBD1. This CDR3 comprises 15 residues. The trim removed 2 bases at V and 0 bases at J, leaving 3 bases unmatched. Germline values: CDR1 SQVTM, CDR2 ANQGSEA. CDR3 coding DNA: TGCAGCGTTGAAAGGACAGGTGCAACTAATGAAAAACTGTTTTTT. Translated: CSVERTGATNEKLFF.

The chain couples TRBV29-1 to TRBJ2-3; D is possibly TRBD1 (6 bases). The germline CDR1 and CDR2 sequences are SQVTM and ANQGSEA. There are 13 residues in the CDR3. Deletions cut 4 bases from V and 7 bases from J, with 15 bases between. The CDR3 loop is CSVVRQGPNTQYF. In DNA, the CDR3 is TGCAGCGTTGTTCGGCAGGGGCCCAATACGCAGTATTTT.

This clone was detected a few times. The chain combines TRBV6-5 with TRBJ1-5; possibly TRBD1 for D (6 bases). Germline V gene lookup returns CDR1 MNHEY and CDR2 SVGAGI. V was cut by 5 bases and J by 5 bases, with 13 bases left in between. The CDR3 covers 14 residues. The CDR3 sequence: CASSRRDKDQPQHF. CDR3 nucleotides: TGTGCCAGCAGTCGCCGGGACAAAGATCAGCCCCAGCATTTT.

The chain has TRBV11-2 and TRBJ1-2, with D unclear. Germline V gene sequence: CDR1 SGHAT, CDR2 FQNNGV. CDR3 length: 16 amino acids. Trimming pared 1 base from V and 3 bases from J, leaving 15 bases between. As DNA, the CDR3 is TGTGCCAGCAGCTTAGGGTCGGGGAGGCAAGACTATGGCTACACCTTC. Translating gives CASSLGSGRQDYGYTF.

The chain joins TRBV6-5 to TRBJ1-1, with D possibly matching TRBD1 (5 bases). Germline V CDR1 and CDR2: MNHEY, SVGAGI. Trimming took 8 bases from V and 4 from J, leaving 17 bases between them. This CDR3 is built from 14 residues. The CDR3 is CASRRTGLSTEAFF. In DNA, the CDR3 is TGTGCCAGCCGAAGGACGGGACTTAGCACTGAAGCTTTCTTT.

The CDR3 DNA reads as TGTGCCAGCAGCCAAGGACAGATAGTAAGCTCCTATAATTCACCCCTCCACTTT. Amino acid sequence: CASSQGQIVSSYNSPLHF. The chain recombines TRBV9 with TRBJ1-6, with TRBD1 as a possible D gene (6 bases). The V and J ends lost 4 bases and 0 bases respectively, with 17 bases between them. CDR1 and CDR2 from the germline V gene are SGDLS and YYNGEE. CDR3 size: 18 residues.

This clone was detected only a few times. This chain links TRBV18 with TRBJ1-1; 9 bases match TRBD1. CDR1 and CDR2 from the germline V gene are KGHSH and LQKENI. The V gene end was trimmed by 4 bases and the J gene end by 8 bases; junction bases not matched to a gene: 5. This CDR3 contains 13 residues. CDR3 in DNA: TGTGCCAGCTCACGGACAGGGGTAGGGGAAGCTTTCTTT. Amino acids: CASSRTGVGEAFF.

This chain joins TRBV12-5 and TRBJ1-1; D perhaps matches TRBD1 (5 bases). The CDR3 sequence is 12 residues long. The germline CDR1 and CDR2 sequences are LGHNT and FRNRAP. Deletions cut 6 bases from V and 3 bases from J, with 8 bases between. CDR3 DNA: TGTGCTAGTGGGTGGGGGGACACTGAAGCTTTCTTT. Its translation: CASGWGDTEAFF.

The V call is TRBV3-1 (or the pseudogene TRBV3-2), the J call TRBJ1-3; D is perhaps TRBD1 (5 bases). The length of the CDR3 is 13 residues. The V gene lost 5 bases and the J gene lost 10 bases, with 15 bases spanning the gap. Germline V lookup: CDR1 LGHDT, CDR2 YNNKEL (reference sequence). CDR3: CASSSVGGTTIYF. CDR3 nucleotides: TGTGCCAGCAGCTCCGTGGGGGGAACAACCATATATTTT.

The chain combines TRBV28 with TRBJ2-2; TRBD1 matches 9 bases. The germline V gene has CDR1 MDHEN and CDR2 SYDVKM. The CDR3 consists of 16 residues. V lost 2 bases to trimming and J lost 7 bases; unmatched junction nucleotides: 8. In DNA, the CDR3 is TGTGCCAGCAGTTTACCCCACAGGGGGCTCAGCGGGGAGCTGTTTTTT. It translates to CASSLPHRGLSGELFF.